Presented here are 5 T cell receptor beta chains from one specimen sequenced in a study of T cell repertoires in cytomegalovirus infection. One entry per CDR3 protein results from TCRdb running MiXCR on the reads. The table has about 530,000 distinct CDR3 sequences, about 25% seen once. Input material: PBMCs. These receptors were obtained from a human donor in good health (CMV status not recorded). Some clones in this sample may be carry-over from other donors' samples.

There are a few counts of this clonotype. The CDR3 loop is CASSTQGWNEQFF. CDR3 sequence (DNA): TGTGCCAGCAGCACACAGGGTTGGAATGAGCAGTTCTTC. The chain is built from TRBV11-3 and TRBJ2-1; D may be TRBD1 (6 bases). In germline, CDR1 is SGHNT, CDR2 YENEEA. V was cut by 5 bases and J by 7 bases, with 12 bases left in between. This CDR3 is 13 amino acids long.

This clonotype was counted a few times. V and J are TRBV15 and TRBJ2-1; D possibly corresponds to TRBD2 (6 bases). V was cut by 2 bases and J by 5 bases, with 13 bases left in between. Per the germline V gene, CDR1 is LNHNV and CDR2 is YYDKDF (reference sequence). CDR3 length: 15 residues. This CDR3 reads CATSRTGERDNEQFF. In DNA, the CDR3 is TGTGCCACCAGCAGAACGGGAGAGAGGGACAATGAGCAGTTCTTC.

CDR3 amino acids: CATSDWALRHEQFF. CDR3 DNA: TGTGCCACCAGTGATTGGGCCCTCCGCCATGAGCAGTTCTTC. This chain links TRBV24-1 with TRBJ2-1; D is undetermined. This CDR3 spans 14 amino acids. The V end was cut by 2 bases, the J end by 8 bases, with 12 bases between. CDR1 and CDR2 from the germline V gene are KGHDR and SFDVKD.

The rearrangement links TRBV5-1 to TRBJ2-1, with TRBD2 matching over 8 bases. The CDR3 totals 16 residues. Germline CDR1 is SGHRS and CDR2 is YFSETQ. V dropped 0 bases and J dropped 0; count of bases not matched to a gene: 2. CDR3 sequence reads: CASSLGGRNSYNEQFF. The DNA of the CDR3 is TGCGCCAGCAGCTTGGGCGGGAGGAACTCCTACAATGAGCAGTTCTTC.

This clonotype was counted a few times. The chain combines TRBV28 with TRBJ1-4, with D unresolved. Germline V gene data show CDR1 as MDHEN and CDR2 as SYDVKM. V gave up 5 bases and J gave up 5 bases, with 6 bases separating them. This CDR3 is 12 amino acids long. CDR3 residues: CASSPRNEKLFF. CDR3 sequence (DNA): TGTGCCAGCAGTCCGAGGAATGAAAAACTGTTTTTT.